Given below is one TCR beta chain in context. These data originate in a study of shared clonotypes between healthy human individuals. The CDR3 covers 16 residues. The trim removed 5 bases at V and 1 base at J, leaving 8 bases unmatched. The germline V gene encodes CDR1 MNHEY and CDR2 SMNVEV (reference sequence). Ten immunoSEQ deep assay plates held the unsorted PBMC DNA. Using immunoSEQ multiplex PCR, the repertoire was profiled, and TCRdb retains in-frame clones only, with some absent. The table has about 470,000 clones, about 85% seen once. There were only Caucasian adults among the donors, and all lived in Nashville, Tennessee.

The chain recombines TRBV27 with TRBJ2-7; 10 positions agree with TRBD1. The sequence derives from a woman aged 35 to 49 in good health. Some clones in this sample may be carry-over from other donors' samples. The sample comprised PBMCs. CDR3 in amino acids: CASSPTRDRGSYEQYF. The DNA for the CDR3 is TGTGCCAGCAGTCCCACCCGGGACAGGGGTTCCTACGAGCAGTACTTC.